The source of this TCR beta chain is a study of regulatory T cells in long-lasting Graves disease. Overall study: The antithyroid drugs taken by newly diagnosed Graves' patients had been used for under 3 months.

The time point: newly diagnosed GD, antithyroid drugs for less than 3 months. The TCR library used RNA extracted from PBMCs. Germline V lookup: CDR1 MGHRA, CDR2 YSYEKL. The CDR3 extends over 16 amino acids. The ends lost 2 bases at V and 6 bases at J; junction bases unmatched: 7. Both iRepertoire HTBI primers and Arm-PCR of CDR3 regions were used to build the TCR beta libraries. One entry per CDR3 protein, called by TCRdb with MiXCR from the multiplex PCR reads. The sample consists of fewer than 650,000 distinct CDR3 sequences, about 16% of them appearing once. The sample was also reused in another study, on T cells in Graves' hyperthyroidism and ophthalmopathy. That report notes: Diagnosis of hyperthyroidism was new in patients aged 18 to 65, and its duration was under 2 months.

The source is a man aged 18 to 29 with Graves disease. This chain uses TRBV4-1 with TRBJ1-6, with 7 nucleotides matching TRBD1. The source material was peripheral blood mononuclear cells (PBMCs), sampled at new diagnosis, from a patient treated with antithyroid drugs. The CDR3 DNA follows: TGCGCCAGCAGCCAACCTTACAGGGGAAGTAATTCACCCCTCCACTTT. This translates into CASSQPYRGSNSPLHF.